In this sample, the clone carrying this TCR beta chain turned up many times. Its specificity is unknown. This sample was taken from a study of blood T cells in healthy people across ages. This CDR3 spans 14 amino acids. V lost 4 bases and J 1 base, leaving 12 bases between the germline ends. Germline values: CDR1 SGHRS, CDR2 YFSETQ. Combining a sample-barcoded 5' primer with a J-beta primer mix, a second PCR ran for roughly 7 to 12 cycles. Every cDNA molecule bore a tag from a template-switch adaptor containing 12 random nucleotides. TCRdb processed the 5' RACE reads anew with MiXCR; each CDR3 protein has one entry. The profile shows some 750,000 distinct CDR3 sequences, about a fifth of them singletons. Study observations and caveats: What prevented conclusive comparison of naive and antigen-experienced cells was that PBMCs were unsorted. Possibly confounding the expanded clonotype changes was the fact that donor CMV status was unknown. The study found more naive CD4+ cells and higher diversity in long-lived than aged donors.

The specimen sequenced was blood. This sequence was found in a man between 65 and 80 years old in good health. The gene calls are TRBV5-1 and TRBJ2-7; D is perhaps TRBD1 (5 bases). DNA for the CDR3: TGCGCCAGCAGCCACCCGACAGTTTCCTACGAGCAGTACTTC. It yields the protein CASSHPTVSYEQYF.